The entry that follows covers one TCR beta chain sequence. Its target is unknown. The entry originates in a study of beta chain features in type 1 diabetes. Notes on the study in general: Significant though moderate, a shortening of TCRB CDR3s appeared in all four CD4+ subsets of Type 1 diabetes patients.

Since all of the isolated RNA was reverse transcribed, expressed TCRB transcripts were what got sequenced. The assay was immunoSEQ multiplex PCR, and TCRdb's table has in-frame clones only and misses some. The sample contains under 850,000 clones, around an eighth of which appear only once. The CDR3 runs 12 residues. The ends lost 6 bases at V and 6 bases at J; junction bases unmatched: 4. Germline CDR1 reads SNHLY; CDR2 reads FYNNEI. The sequence was obtained from a man aged 18 to 29 with type 1 diabetes. V usage is TRBV2 and J usage is TRBJ2-7, with 8 bases that match TRBD2. Sequencing was done on a sample of naive CD4+ T cells from blood. The CDR3 bases are TGTGCCAGCAGACGGGAGGGAGGCGAGCAGTACTTC. This translates into CASRREGGEQYF.